This T cell receptor beta chain was profiled in a study of blood T cell repertoires in COVID-19. Overall study context: Italy, Spain and the United States were the sources of the convalescent and acute COVID-19 samples. Sample material is recorded as cDNA or gDNA derived from T cells, B-cell-depleted T cells, or PBMCs.

The authors' processing: Estimated nucleated cell counts came from reference gene primer amplification. The protocol was immunoSEQ multiplex PCR, while the TCRdb copy is restricted to in-frame clones and leaves out a portion. The V and J calls and clone size come from that table; D and trimming were worked out from the DNA. The data contain 260,000 or so clones, approximately 87% of them singletons. Deletions cut 3 bases from V and 2 bases from J, with 15 bases between. The CDR3 is made up of 15 amino acids. The germline gives CDR1 SQVTM, CDR2 ANQGSEA. Source material: peripheral blood. This clonotype was sampled from a human donor in a cohort sampled during active COVID-19. The chain combines TRBV29-1 with TRBJ2-3; tentatively, D is TRBD2 (6 bases). CDR3 sequence reads: CSVEGLTQPTDTQYF. The CDR3 nucleotides are TGCAGCGTTGAGGGACTCACCCAACCCACAGATACGCAGTATTTT.